This note documents a single TCR beta chain sequence. In the PCR, 60 Vbeta and 13 Jbeta primers were used. The table came from immunoSEQ multiplex PCR; TCRdb's copy has only in-frame clones and leaves some out. The data contain about 120,000 clones, roughly three quarters of them singletons. This specimen belongs to a study of cytomegalovirus exposure and HLA in healthy donors. Germline-derived CDR1 and CDR2 are PRHDT and FYEKMQ (reference sequence). The CDR3 is 13 residues long. The junction had 1 base not matched to a gene; V was cut back by 3 bases and J by 5 bases. The TCR was taken from a man in his fifties in good health and CMV-seropositive. The specimen sequenced was PBMCs. This chain uses TRBV13 with TRBJ1-2, with 9 bases aligning to TRBD1. The CDR3 nucleotides are TGTGCCAGCAGCTTGGACAGGGGATATGGCTACACCTTC. Protein: CASSLDRGYGYTF.